Listed below are T cell receptor beta chains from one sample, sequenced in a study of blood T cells in healthy people across ages. TCRdb recomputed calls from the 5' RACE reads with MiXCR, one row per CDR3 protein. In the table there are some 1 million distinct CDR3 sequences, 40% to 50% of which are singletons. Sequencing was done on a sample of blood. Receptors originate from a woman aged 60 to 75 in good health. Each CDR3 is given with its conserved first and last residue. Fields, in order: J gene, clone size, D gene, V gene, CDR3 protein, CDR3 DNA. The D gene is left open where the match is weak. Rows may omit the clone size; those that give it use once, few, many or a size class.

J: TRBJ2-3
size: .
D: TRBD2
V: TRBV6-2/TRBV6-3
CDR3: CASSDPSGRLTDTQYF
DNA: TGTGCCAGCAGTGATCCTAGCGGGAGGCTTACAGATACGCAGTATTTT

J: TRBJ2-5
size: few
D: TRBD1
V: TRBV12-3/TRBV12-4
CDR3: CASSSMDRTQGTQYF
DNA: TGTGCCAGCAGTTCCATGGACAGGACGCAGGGGACCCAGTACTTC

J: TRBJ2-1
size: .
D: TRBD1
V: TRBV7-2
CDR3: CASSLAGQGVDEQFF
DNA: TGTGCCAGCAGCCTAGCGGGACAGGGGGTCGATGAGCAGTTCTTC

J: TRBJ1-2
size: few
D: TRBD1
V: TRBV27
CDR3: CASSPDRVWYYGYTF
DNA: TGTGCCAGCAGTCCTGACAGGGTGTGGTACTATGGCTACACCTTC

J: TRBJ2-5
size: once
D: .
V: TRBV3-1
CDR3: CASSQEPRGSGSYF
DNA: TGTGCCAGCAGCCAAGAACCTAGGGGGTCGGGTTCGTACTTC

J: TRBJ1-1
size: few
D: .
V: TRBV20-1
CDR3: CSARDENTEAFF
DNA: TGCAGTGCTAGAGATGAGAACACTGAAGCTTTCTTT

J: TRBJ2-1
size: .
D: TRBD2
V: TRBV7-9
CDR3: CASSLVRGRAIGEQFF
DNA: TGTGCCAGCAGCTTAGTGCGCGGGAGGGCCATCGGGGAGCAGTTCTTC

J: TRBJ2-7
size: few
D: TRBD1
V: TRBV7-9
CDR3: CASSAGTGNYEQYF
DNA: TGTGCCAGCAGCGCCGGGACAGGGAACTACGAGCAGTACTTC

J: TRBJ2-5
size: .
D: TRBD1
V: TRBV7-6
CDR3: CASSFGGQGFGIGTQYF
DNA: TGTGCCAGCAGCTTTGGGGGACAGGGATTCGGTATTGGGACCCAGTACTTC

J: TRBJ1-4
size: .
D: .
V: TRBV6-5
CDR3: CASSYSGDGPTNEKLFF
DNA: TGTGCCAGCAGTTACTCGGGGGATGGGCCAACTAATGAAAAACTGTTTTTT

J: TRBJ2-7
size: .
D: TRBD2
V: TRBV9
CDR3: CASSVGGLAGDYEQYF
DNA: TGTGCCAGCAGCGTAGGGGGACTAGCGGGAGACTACGAGCAGTACTTC

J: TRBJ2-5
size: few
D: .
V: TRBV20-1
CDR3: CSAQTSGETQYF
DNA: TGCAGTGCCCAGACTTCCGGGGAGACCCAGTACTTC

J: TRBJ2-1
size: .
D: TRBD2
V: TRBV12-3/TRBV12-4
CDR3: CASSRGLAGASSYNEQFF
DNA: TGTGCCAGCAGTCGGGGACTAGCGGGGGCCAGCTCCTACAATGAGCAGTTCTTC

J: TRBJ2-5
size: .
D: .
V: TRBV20-1
CDR3: CSAGRDFRNEQYF
DNA: TGCAGTGCTGGTCGGGACTTTCGCAATGAGCAGTACTTC

J: TRBJ2-1
size: few
D: TRBD2
V: TRBV20-1
CDR3: CSARWREGSYNEQFF
DNA: TGCAGTGCGAGATGGCGGGAGGGCTCCTACAATGAGCAGTTCTTC

J: TRBJ2-7
size: .
D: TRBD2
V: TRBV4-1
CDR3: CASSKGLAGASCEQYF
DNA: TGCGCCAGCAGCAAGGGCCTAGCGGGCGCCTCCTGCGAGCAGTACTTC

J: TRBJ2-1
size: few
D: .
V: TRBV20-1
CDR3: CSATSKRVGYNEQFF
DNA: TGCAGTGCTACTAGCAAGCGGGTCGGTTACAATGAGCAGTTCTTC

J: TRBJ2-7
size: .
D: .
V: TRBV5-6
CDR3: CASSLAGTLRMEQYF
DNA: TGTGCCAGCAGCTTGGCAGGGACCCTACGCATGGAGCAGTACTTC

J: TRBJ2-1
size: .
D: .
V: TRBV14
CDR3: CASSRVGDPALNEQFF
DNA: TGTGCCAGCAGCCGGGTAGGAGATCCGGCCTTGAATGAGCAGTTCTTC